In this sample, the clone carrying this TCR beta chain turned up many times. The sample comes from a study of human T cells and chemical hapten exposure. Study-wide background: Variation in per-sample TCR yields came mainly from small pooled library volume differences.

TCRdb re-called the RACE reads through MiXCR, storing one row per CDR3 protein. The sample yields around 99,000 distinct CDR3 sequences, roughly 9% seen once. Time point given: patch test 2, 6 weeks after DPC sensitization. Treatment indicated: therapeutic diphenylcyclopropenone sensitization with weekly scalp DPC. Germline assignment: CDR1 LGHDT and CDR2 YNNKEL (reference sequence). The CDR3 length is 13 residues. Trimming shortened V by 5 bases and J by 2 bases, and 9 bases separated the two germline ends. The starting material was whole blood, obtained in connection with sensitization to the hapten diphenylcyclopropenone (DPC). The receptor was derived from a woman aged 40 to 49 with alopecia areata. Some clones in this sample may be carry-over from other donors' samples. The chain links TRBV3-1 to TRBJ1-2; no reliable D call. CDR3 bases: TGTGCCAGCAGCGTACGAGGGAACTATGGCTACACCTTC. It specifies CASSVRGNYGYTF.